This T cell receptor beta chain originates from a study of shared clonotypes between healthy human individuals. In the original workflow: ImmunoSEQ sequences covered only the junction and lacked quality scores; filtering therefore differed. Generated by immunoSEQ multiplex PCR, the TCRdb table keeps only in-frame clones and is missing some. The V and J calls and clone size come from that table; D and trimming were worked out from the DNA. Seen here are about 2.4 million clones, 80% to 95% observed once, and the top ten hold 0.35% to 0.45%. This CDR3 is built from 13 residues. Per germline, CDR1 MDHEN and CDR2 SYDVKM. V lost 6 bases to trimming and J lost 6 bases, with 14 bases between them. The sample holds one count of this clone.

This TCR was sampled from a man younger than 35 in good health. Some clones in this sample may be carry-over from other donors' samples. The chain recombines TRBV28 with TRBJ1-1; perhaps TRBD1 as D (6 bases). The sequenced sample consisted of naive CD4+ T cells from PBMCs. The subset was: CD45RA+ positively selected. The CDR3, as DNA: TGTGCCAGCAGGTACAGGGATCGGTCTGAAGCTTTCTTT. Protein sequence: CASRYRDRSEAFF. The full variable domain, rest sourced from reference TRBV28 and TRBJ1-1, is DVKVTQSSRYLVKRTGEKVFLECVQDMDHENMFWYRQDPGLGLRLIYFSYDVKMKEKGDIPEGYSVSREKKERFSLILESASTNQTSMYLCASRYRDRSEAFFGQGTRLTVV.